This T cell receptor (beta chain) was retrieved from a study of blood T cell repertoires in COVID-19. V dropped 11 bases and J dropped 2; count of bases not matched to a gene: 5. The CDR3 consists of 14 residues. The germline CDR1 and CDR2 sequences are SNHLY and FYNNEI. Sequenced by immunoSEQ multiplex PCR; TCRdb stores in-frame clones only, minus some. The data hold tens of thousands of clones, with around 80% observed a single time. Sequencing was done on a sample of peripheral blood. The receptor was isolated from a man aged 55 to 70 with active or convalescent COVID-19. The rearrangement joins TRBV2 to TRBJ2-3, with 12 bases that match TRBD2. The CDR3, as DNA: TGTGCCGGAGGACTAGCGGGGATCACAGATACGCAGTATTTT. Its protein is CAGGLAGITDTQYF.